A single TCR beta chain is shown here with its context. This sample was taken from a study of cytomegalovirus exposure and HLA in healthy donors. V dropped 2 bases and J dropped 3 bases, with 19 bases sitting between them. Germline V gene lookup returns CDR1 SNHLY and CDR2 FYNNEI. The CDR3 runs 17 residues. Healthy bone marrow donors made up the cohort. Primers: 60 Vbeta forward and 13 Jbeta reverse. Repertoires were generated with immunoSEQ multiplex PCR, while TCRdb's copy carries only in-frame clones and drops some. The data show about 170,000 clones, 85% seen once. The source of this sequence is a boy between 2 and 10 years old in good health and CMV-seronegative. Material: PBMCs. The genes are TRBV2 and TRBJ1-1, with D perhaps TRBD1 (5 bases). CDR3 DNA: TGTGCCAGCAGTGAATTCTATCTTTGGCAGGGCTACACTGAAGCTTTCTTT. This gives the protein CASSEFYLWQGYTEAFF.